Sequencing of this T cell receptor (beta chain) was carried out in a study of T cells after yellow fever vaccination. Across the study: It was SMART-Seq v4 Ultra Low Input that prepared the fractions with low cell numbers.

A process of 5'RACE template switching, which added a universal primer site and UMIs, was used to make TCR cDNA. TCRdb independently ran MiXCR on the 5' RACE reads; one entry per CDR3 protein. The table records around 310,000 distinct CDR3 sequences, 8.7% of them present only once. Broader study findings: It was the secondary response that reached its peak faster, day 5 versus 15, but it was weaker.

Regarding this clonotype: The antigen is undetermined.

Sequenced material: PBMCs, taken on the day of the first yellow fever vaccination. The sequence was obtained from a young man who received the YFV17D yellow fever vaccine.

This CDR3 reads CASSLRGSGGLTDTQYF. Here the CDR3 DNA reads TGTGCCAGCAGTCTCCGTGGTAGCGGGGGCCTCACAGATACGCAGTATTTT. V and J are TRBV6-1 and TRBJ2-3; TRBD2 matches at 9 bases. This CDR3 has 17 residues. The V and J ends lost 5 bases and 2 bases, in that order; junction bases with no gene match: 11. The germline V gene encodes CDR1 MNHNS and CDR2 SASEGT.